This section outlines one TCR beta chain sequence together with its context. Trimming took 2 bases from V and 4 from J, leaving 10 bases between them. Germline lookup yields CDR1 MGHDK and CDR2 SYGVNS. This CDR3 is built from 14 residues. These data belong to a study of blood T cell repertoires in COVID-19. Clones were sequenced by immunoSEQ multiplex PCR, and TCRdb holds only the in-frame ones, with some missing. The repertoire holds about 260,000 clones, more than 75% seen once, with approximately 8.2% in the top ten. The chain employs TRBV25-1 and TRBJ2-3; a weak D match, TRBD2 (6 bases). This receptor was obtained from a man aged 40-55 years with active or convalescent COVID-19. Sample: peripheral blood. In DNA form, the CDR3 reads TGTGCCAGCAGTGAAAGGAGGGCCCCAGATACGCAGTATTTT. Translated: CASSERRAPDTQYF.